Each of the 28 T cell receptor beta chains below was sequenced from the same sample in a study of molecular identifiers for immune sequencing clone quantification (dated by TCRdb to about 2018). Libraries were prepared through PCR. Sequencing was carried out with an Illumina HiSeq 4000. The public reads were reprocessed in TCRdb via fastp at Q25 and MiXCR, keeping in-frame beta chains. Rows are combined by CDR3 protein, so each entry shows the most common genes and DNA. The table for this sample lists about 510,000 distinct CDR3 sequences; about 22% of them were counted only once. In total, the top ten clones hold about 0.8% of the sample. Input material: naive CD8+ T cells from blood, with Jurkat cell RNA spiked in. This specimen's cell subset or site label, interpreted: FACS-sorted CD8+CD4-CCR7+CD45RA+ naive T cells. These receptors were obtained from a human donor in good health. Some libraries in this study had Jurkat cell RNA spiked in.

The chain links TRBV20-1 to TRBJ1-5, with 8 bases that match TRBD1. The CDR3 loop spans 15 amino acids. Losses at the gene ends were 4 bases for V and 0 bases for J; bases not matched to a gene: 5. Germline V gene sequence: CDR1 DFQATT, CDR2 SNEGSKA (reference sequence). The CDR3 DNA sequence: TGCAGTGCTATCCGGGACAGGAATAGCAATCAGCCCCAGCATTTT. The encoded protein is CSAIRDRNSNQPQHF.

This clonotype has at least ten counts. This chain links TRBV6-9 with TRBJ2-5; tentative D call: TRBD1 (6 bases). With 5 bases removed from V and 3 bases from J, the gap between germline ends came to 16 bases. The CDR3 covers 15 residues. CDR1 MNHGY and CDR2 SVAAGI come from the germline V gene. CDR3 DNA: TGTGCCAGCAGTCCCGCCAGGGGTAATAAAGAGACCCAGTACTTC. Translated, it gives CASSPARGNKETQYF.

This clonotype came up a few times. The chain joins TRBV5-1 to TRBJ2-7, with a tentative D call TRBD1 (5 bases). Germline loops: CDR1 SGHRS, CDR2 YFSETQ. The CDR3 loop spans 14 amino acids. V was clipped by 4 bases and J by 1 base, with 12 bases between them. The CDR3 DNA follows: TGCGCCAGCAGCCCATACCCAGGGTCCTACGAGCAGTACTTC. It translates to CASSPYPGSYEQYF.

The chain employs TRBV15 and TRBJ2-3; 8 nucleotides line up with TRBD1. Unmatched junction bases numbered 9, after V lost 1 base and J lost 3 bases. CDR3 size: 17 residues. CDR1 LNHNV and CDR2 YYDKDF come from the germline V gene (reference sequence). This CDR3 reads CATSRGWATGVTDTQYF. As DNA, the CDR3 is TGTGCCACCAGCAGAGGGTGGGCGACAGGGGTAACAGATACGCAGTATTTT.

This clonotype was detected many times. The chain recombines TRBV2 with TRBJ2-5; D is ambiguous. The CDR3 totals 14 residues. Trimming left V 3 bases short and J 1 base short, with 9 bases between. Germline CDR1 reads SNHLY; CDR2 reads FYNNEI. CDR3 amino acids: CASSDGQTQETQYF. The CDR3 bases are TGTGCCAGCAGTGACGGGCAGACCCAAGAGACCCAGTACTTC.

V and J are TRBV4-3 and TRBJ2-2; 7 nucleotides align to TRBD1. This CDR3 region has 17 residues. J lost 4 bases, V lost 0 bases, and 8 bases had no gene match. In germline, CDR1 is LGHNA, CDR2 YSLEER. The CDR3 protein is CASSQDWSGGVTGELFF. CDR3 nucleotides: TGCGCCAGCAGCCAAGATTGGTCAGGGGGTGTCACCGGGGAGCTGTTTTTT.

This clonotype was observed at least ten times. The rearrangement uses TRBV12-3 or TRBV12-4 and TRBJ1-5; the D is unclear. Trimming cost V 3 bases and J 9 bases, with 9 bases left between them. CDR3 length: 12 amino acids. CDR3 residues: CASSLAGRPQHF. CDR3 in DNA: TGTGCCAGCAGTTTGGCGGGGAGGCCCCAGCATTTT.

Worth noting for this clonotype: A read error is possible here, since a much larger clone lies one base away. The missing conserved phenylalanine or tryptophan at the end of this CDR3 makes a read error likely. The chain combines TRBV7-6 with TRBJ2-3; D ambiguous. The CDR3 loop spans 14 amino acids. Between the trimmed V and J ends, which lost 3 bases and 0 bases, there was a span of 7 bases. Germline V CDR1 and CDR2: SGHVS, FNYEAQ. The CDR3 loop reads CASSFLASTDTQYS. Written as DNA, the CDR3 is TGTGCCAGCAGCTTTTTGGCGAGCACAGATACGCAGTATTCT.

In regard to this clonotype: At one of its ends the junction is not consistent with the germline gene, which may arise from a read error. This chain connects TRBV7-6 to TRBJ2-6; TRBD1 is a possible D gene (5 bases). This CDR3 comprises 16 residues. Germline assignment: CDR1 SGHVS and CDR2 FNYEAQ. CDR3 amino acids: CASSPNANSGANVLAF. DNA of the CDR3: TGTGCCAGCAGCCCAAACGCCAACTCTGGGGCCAACGTCCTGGCTTTC.

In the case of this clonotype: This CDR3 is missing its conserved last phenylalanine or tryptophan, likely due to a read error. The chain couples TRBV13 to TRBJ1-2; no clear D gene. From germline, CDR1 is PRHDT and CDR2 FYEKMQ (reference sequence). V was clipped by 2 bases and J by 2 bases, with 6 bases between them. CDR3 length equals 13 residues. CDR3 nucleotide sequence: TGTGCCAGCAGCTTATTAGAAAACTATGGCTACACCTCA. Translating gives CASSLLENYGYTS.

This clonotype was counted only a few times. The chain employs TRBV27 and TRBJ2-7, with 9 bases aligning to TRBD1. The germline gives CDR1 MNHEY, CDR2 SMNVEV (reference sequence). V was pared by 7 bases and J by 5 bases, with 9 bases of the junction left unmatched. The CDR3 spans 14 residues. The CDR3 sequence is CASTQGDRVHEQYF. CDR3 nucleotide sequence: TGTGCCAGCACCCAGGGGGACAGGGTCCACGAGCAGTACTTC.

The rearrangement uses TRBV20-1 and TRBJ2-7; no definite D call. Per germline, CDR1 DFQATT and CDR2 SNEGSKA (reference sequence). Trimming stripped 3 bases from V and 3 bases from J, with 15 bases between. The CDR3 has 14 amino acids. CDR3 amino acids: CSASGPLQGYEQYF. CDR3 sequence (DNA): TGCAGTGCTAGTGGACCTTTACAAGGCTACGAGCAGTACTTC.

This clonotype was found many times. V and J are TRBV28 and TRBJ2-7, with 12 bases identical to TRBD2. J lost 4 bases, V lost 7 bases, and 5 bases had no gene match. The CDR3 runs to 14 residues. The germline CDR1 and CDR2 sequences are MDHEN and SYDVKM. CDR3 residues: CASNPGLAGYEQYF. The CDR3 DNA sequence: TGTGCCAGCAATCCCGGACTAGCGGGATACGAGCAGTACTTC. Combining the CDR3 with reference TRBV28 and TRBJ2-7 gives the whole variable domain DVKVTQSSRYLVKRTGEKVFLECVQDMDHENMFWYRQDPGLGLRLIYFSYDVKMKEKGDIPEGYSVSREKKERFSLILESASTNQTSMYLCASNPGLAGYEQYFGPGTRLTVT.

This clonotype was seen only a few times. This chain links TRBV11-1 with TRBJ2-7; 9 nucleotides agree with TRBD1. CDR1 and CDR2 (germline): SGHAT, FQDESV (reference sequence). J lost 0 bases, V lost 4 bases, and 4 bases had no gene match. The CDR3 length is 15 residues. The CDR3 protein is CASSYGQGTSYEQYF. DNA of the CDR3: TGTGCCAGCAGCTACGGACAGGGGACCTCCTACGAGCAGTACTTC. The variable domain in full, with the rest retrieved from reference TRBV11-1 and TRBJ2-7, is EAEVAQSPRYKITEKSQAVAFWCDPISGHATLYWYRQILGQGPELLVQFQDESVVDDSQLPKDRFSAERLKGVDSTLKIQPAELGDSAMYLCASSYGQGTSYEQYFGPGTRLTVT.

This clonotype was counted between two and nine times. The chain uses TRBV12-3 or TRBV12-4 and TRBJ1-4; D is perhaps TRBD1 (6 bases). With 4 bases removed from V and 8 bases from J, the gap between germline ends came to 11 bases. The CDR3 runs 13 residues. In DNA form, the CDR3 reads TGTGCCAGCAGTTCAGGGGTATACGAAAAACTGTTTTTT. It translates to CASSSGVYEKLFF.

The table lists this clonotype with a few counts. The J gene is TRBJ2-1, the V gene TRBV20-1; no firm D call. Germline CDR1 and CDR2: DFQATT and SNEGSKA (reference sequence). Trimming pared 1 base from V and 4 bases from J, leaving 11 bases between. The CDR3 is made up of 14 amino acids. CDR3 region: CSARVPGSYNEQFF. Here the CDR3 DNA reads TGCAGTGCTAGAGTTCCAGGCTCATACAATGAGCAGTTCTTC.

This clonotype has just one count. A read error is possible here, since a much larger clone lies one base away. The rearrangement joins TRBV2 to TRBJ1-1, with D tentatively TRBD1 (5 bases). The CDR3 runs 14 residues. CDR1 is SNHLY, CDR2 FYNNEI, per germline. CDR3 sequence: CASSEGRENTEALF. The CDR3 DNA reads TGTGCCAGCAGTGAGGGACGGGAGAACACTGAAGCTCTCTTT.

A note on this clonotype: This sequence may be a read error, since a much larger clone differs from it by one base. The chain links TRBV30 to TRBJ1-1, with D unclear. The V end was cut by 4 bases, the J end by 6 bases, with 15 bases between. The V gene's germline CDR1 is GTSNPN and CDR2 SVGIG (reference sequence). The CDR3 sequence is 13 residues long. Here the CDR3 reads CAWNLVVGAEAFF. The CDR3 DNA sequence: TGTGCCTGGAATTTAGTGGTTGGCGCTGAAGCTTTCTTT.

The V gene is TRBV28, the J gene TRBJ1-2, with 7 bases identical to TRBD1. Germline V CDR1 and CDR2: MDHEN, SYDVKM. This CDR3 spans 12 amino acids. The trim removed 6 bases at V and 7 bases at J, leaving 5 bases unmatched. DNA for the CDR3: TGTGCCAGCAGCGAAGGGGGCGCTGGCTACACCTTC. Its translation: CASSEGGAGYTF.

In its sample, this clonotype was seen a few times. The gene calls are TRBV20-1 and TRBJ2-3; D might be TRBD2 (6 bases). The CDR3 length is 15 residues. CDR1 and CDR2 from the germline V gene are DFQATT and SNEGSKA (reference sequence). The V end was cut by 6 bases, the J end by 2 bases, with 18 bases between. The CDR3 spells CSAPTGLAFTDTQYF. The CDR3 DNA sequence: TGCAGTGCCCCCACTGGGCTAGCGTTCACAGATACGCAGTATTTT.

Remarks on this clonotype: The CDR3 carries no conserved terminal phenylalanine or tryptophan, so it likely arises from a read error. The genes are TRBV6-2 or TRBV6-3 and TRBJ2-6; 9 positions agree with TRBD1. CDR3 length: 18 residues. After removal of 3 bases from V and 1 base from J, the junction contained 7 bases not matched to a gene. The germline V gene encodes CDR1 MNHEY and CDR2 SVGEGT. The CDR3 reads CASSYSYGQGSGANVLTI. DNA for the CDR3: TGTGCCAGCAGTTATTCATACGGACAGGGGTCTGGGGCCAACGTCCTGACTATC.

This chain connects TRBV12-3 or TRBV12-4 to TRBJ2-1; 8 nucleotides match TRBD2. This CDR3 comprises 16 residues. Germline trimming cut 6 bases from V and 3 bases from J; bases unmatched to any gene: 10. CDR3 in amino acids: CASRRREGGFYNEQFF. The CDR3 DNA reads TGTGCCAGCAGACGACGGGAGGGCGGCTTCTACAATGAGCAGTTCTTC.

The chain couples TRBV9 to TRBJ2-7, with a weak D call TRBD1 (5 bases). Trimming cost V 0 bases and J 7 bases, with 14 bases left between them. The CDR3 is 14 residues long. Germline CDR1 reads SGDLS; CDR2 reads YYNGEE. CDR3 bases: TGTGCCAGCAGCGTAGGTGGGGCTACGTTTGAGCAGTACTTC. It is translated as CASSVGGATFEQYF.

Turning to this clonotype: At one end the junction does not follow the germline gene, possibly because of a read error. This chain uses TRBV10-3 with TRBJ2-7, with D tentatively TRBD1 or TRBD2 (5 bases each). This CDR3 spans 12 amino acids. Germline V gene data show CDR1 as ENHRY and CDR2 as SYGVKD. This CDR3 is CAIRGDAYGQYF. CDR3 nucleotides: TGTGCCATCAGGGGGGACGCCTACGGGCAGTACTTC.

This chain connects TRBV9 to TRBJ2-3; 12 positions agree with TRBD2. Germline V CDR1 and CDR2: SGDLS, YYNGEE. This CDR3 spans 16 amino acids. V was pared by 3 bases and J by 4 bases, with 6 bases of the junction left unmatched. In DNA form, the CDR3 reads TGTGCCAGCAGCGCCGGACTAGCGGGATTGGCAGATACGCAGTATTTT. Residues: CASSAGLAGLADTQYF.

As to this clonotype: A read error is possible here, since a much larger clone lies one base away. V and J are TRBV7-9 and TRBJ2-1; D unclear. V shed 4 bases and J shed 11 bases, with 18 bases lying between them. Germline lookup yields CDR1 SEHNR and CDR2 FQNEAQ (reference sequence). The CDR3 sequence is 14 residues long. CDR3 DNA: TGTGCCAGCAGCTCAGCCCTCTTGGGTAATAAGCAGTTCTTC. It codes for CASSSALLGNKQFF.

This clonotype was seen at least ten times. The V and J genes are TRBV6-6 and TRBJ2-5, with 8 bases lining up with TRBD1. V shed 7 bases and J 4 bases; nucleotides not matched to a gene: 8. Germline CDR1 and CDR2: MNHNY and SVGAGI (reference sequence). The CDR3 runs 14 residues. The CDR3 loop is CASNLLTGGETQYF. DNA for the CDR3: TGTGCCAGCAATCTACTCACAGGGGGAGAGACCCAGTACTTC.

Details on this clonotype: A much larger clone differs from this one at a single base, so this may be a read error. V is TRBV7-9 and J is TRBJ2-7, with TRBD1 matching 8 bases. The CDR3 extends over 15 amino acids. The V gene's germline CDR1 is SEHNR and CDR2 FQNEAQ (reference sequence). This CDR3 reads CASSPGQGAAREQHF. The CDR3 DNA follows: TGTGCCAGCAGCCCTGGGCAGGGGGCAGCTCGCGAGCAGCACTTC.